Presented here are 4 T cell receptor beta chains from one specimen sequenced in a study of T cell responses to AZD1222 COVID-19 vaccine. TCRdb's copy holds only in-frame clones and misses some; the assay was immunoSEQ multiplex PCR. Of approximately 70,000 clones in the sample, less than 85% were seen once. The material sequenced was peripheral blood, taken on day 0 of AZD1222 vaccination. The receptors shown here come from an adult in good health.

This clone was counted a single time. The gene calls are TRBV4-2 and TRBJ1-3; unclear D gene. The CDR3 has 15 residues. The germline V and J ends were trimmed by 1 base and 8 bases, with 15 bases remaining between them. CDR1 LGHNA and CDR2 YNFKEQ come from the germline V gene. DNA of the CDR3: TGTGCCAGCAGCCAAGGTAACAGTCACAAAGACACCATATATTTT. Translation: CASSQGNSHKDTIYF.

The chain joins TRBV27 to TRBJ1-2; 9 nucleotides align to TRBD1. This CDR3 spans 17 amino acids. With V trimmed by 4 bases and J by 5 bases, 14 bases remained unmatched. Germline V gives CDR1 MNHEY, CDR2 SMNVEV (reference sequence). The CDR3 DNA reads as TGTGCCAGCAGTTCTAACAGGGGGCGAGACTTACATTATGGCTACACCTTC. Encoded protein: CASSSNRGRDLHYGYTF.

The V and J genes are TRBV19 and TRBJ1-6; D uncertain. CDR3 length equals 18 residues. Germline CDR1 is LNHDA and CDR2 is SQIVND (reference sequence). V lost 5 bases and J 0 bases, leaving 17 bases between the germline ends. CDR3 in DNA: TGTGCCAGTAGTTCGCTTGCGTCAGCAAGCTCCTATAATTCACCCCTCCACTTT. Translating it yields CASSSLASASSYNSPLHF.

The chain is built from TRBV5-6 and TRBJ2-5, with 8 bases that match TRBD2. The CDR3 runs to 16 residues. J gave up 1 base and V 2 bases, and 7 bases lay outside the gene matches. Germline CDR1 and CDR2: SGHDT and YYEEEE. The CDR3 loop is CASSLIRGGSQETQYF. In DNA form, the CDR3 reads TGTGCCAGCAGCTTAATCCGGGGGGGGTCCCAAGAGACCCAGTACTTC.